A single sample is the source of the 22 T cell receptor beta chains below, sequenced in a study of identical twins' blood T cells. One entry per CDR3 protein results from TCRdb running MiXCR on the 5' RACE reads. The sample has roughly 380,000 distinct CDR3 sequences; 28% are singletons. Sequencing used PBMCs. These receptors came from a woman aged 18 to 55 in good health.

The V gene is TRBV9, the J gene TRBJ1-5; no firm D call. Deletions cut 3 bases from V and 7 bases from J, with 5 bases between. This CDR3 is 11 amino acids long. Germline CDR1 SGDLS, CDR2 YYNGEE. CDR3 sequence reads: CASSARQPQHF. The CDR3 region has the DNA TGTGCCAGCAGCGCGAGACAGCCCCAGCATTTT.

This clonotype appeared a few times. This chain joins TRBV7-9 and TRBJ2-5; D is undetermined. The CDR3 consists of 14 residues. With 2 bases removed from V and 1 base from J, the gap between germline ends came to 8 bases. Germline CDR1 reads SEHNR; CDR2 reads FQNEAQ (reference sequence). The DNA of the CDR3 is TGTGCCAGCAGCTTAAGGGCAGTCCAAGAGACCCAGTACTTC. This codes for CASSLRAVQETQYF.

The rearrangement links TRBV30 to TRBJ1-6; 7 positions match TRBD1. CDR1 is GTSNPN, CDR2 SVGIG, per germline (reference sequence). The CDR3 loop spans 13 amino acids. The junction had 6 bases not matched to a gene; V was cut back by 3 bases and J by 10 bases. CDR3 nucleotides: TGTGCCTGGAGGGGGACAGTTCGCTCACCCCTCCACTTT. Protein: CAWRGTVRSPLHF. The entire variable domain, with the rest obtained from reference TRBV30 and TRBJ1-6, is as follows: SQTIHQWPATLVQPVGSPLSLECTVEGTSNPNLYWYRQAAGRGLQLLFYSVGIGQISSEVPQNLSASRPQDRQFILSSKKLLLSDSGFYLCAWRGTVRSPLHFGNGTRLTVT.

The rearrangement uses TRBV12-3 or TRBV12-4 and TRBJ2-3; D unresolved. The ends were cut back, 3 bases at V and 1 base at J, with 11 bases in the middle. The CDR3 is made up of 15 amino acids. The CDR3 DNA follows: TGTGCCAGCAGTTTTCGGAATCGGGGCACAGATACGCAGTATTTT. It translates to CASSFRNRGTDTQYF.

Many counts were recorded for this clonotype. The chain combines TRBV5-5 with TRBJ2-2, with D perhaps matching TRBD2 (6 bases). Trimming stripped 4 bases from V and 3 bases from J, with 10 bases between. CDR3 length equals 14 residues. CDR1 and CDR2 from the germline V gene are SGHKS and YYEKEE (reference sequence). Here the CDR3 reads CASSKRRDTGELFF. In DNA, the CDR3 is TGTGCCAGCAGCAAGAGGAGGGACACCGGGGAGCTGTTTTTT.

This clonotype was recorded a few times. The rearrangement joins TRBV20-1 to TRBJ2-3; D is tentatively TRBD1 or TRBD2 (7 bases each). V lost 7 bases and J 5 bases, leaving 13 bases between the germline ends. The CDR3 spans 12 residues. Looked up from germline, CDR1 is DFQATT and CDR2 is SNEGSKA (reference sequence). DNA for the CDR3: TGCAGTGGGGAGGGGGCGGGAGATACGCAGTATTTT. It yields the protein CSGEGAGDTQYF.

This chain links TRBV20-1 with TRBJ2-5; 7 positions match TRBD1. The CDR3 has 15 amino acids. V was clipped by 5 bases and J by 4 bases; unmatched bases: 13. Germline CDR1 and CDR2: DFQATT and SNEGSKA (reference sequence). The CDR3 is CSALKWTGGRETQYF. The CDR3 DNA follows: TGCAGTGCTCTGAAATGGACAGGAGGTAGAGAGACCCAGTACTTC.

This clonotype appeared a few times. The chain has TRBV11-3 and TRBJ1-2, with 7 bases aligning to TRBD1. Trimming took 5 bases from V and 6 from J; bases not matched to a gene: 6. CDR1 and CDR2 (germline): SGHNT, YENEEA. The length of the CDR3 is 13 residues. The CDR3 is CASSATGKDGYTF. In DNA form, the CDR3 reads TGTGCCAGCAGCGCGACAGGGAAAGATGGCTACACCTTC.

This clonotype was seen more than once but under ten times. The chain uses TRBV5-1 and TRBJ1-2; tentatively, D is TRBD1 (5 bases). The CDR3 is 16 amino acids. The ends were cut back, 0 bases at V and 2 bases at J, with 14 bases in the middle. In germline, CDR1 is SGHRS, CDR2 YFSETQ. CDR3 DNA: TGCGCCAGCAGCTTGGAGCCGGCAGGGCTCAACTATGGCTACACCTTC. It codes for CASSLEPAGLNYGYTF.

This clonotype was found a few times. This chain uses TRBV9 with TRBJ1-1; the D is unclear. The V gene's germline CDR1 is SGDLS and CDR2 YYNGEE. The V and J ends lost 5 bases and 1 base respectively, with 12 bases between them. The CDR3 runs 14 residues. CDR3 nucleotide sequence: TGTGCCAGCAGTAAATCAGGTGCGAACACTGAAGCTTTCTTT. Encoded protein: CASSKSGANTEAFF.

J is TRBJ1-2 and V is TRBV3-1; perhaps TRBD1 as D (5 bases). The CDR3 contains 13 residues. Per the germline V gene, CDR1 is LGHDT and CDR2 is YNNKEL (reference sequence). V dropped 4 bases and J dropped 4 bases, with 10 bases sitting between them. Written as DNA, the CDR3 is TGTGCCAGCAGCCGCGTGGGACCCTATGGCTACACCTTC. Its translation is CASSRVGPYGYTF.

The rearrangement links TRBV20-1 to TRBJ1-2; D is undetermined. Trimming took 3 bases from V and 6 from J, leaving 5 bases between them. The CDR3 covers 10 residues. Germline V gene sequence: CDR1 DFQATT, CDR2 SNEGSKA (reference sequence). The CDR3 reads CSARADGYTF. DNA for the CDR3: TGCAGTGCTAGGGCTGATGGCTACACCTTC.

This clonotype was seen many times. The chain is built from TRBV20-1 and TRBJ1-3; D not certain. Trimming removed 0 bases at V and 1 base at J, with 10 bases between. Germline CDR1 is DFQATT and CDR2 is SNEGSKA (reference sequence). The CDR3 is 15 amino acids. The CDR3 spells CSARDRGRSGNTIYF. Written as DNA, the CDR3 is TGCAGTGCTAGAGATCGGGGTCGGTCTGGAAACACCATATATTTT.

This clonotype turned up a few times. The rearrangement uses TRBV10-3 and TRBJ2-1; tentatively, D is TRBD1 or TRBD2 (6 bases each). Germline CDR1 ENHRY, CDR2 SYGVKD. Trimming took off 8 bases at V and 2 bases at J, with 13 bases between the two ends. The CDR3 extends over 14 amino acids. CDR3 protein: CAIRGGPTYNEQFF. Here the CDR3 DNA reads TGTGCCATCCGAGGGGGGCCGACCTACAATGAGCAGTTCTTC.

J is TRBJ2-7 and V is TRBV18; 7 nucleotides align to TRBD1. Germline V gene sequence: CDR1 KGHSH, CDR2 LQKENI. The CDR3 is 15 residues long. V lost 2 bases, J lost 7 bases, and 11 bases stayed unmatched. CDR3 bases: TGTGCCAGCTCACCAAGACAGGGCGTGTACTCTGAGCAGTACTTC. Translating it yields CASSPRQGVYSEQYF. The full variable domain, completed using reference TRBV18 and TRBJ2-7, is NAGVMQNPRHLVRRRGQEARLRCSPMKGHSHVYWYRQLPEEGLKFMVYLQKENIIDESGMPKERFSAEFPKEGPSILRIQQVVRGDSAAYFCASSPRQGVYSEQYFGPGTRLTVT.

This chain uses TRBV20-1 with TRBJ2-3; TRBD2 matches at 7 bases. The CDR3 loop spans 13 amino acids. Germline V gives CDR1 DFQATT, CDR2 SNEGSKA (reference sequence). The junction had 5 bases not matched to a gene; V was cut back by 4 bases and J by 4 bases. CDR3 coding DNA: TGCAGTGCTAAAGTGGGAGGGTCAGATACGCAGTATTTT. Its protein product is CSAKVGGSDTQYF.

Worth noting for this clonotype: A single base separates this from a much larger clone, so it may be a read error. The V call is TRBV29-1, the J call TRBJ1-1; D unclear. The CDR3 spans 13 residues. Trimming shortened V by 6 bases and J by 2 bases, and 13 bases separated the two germline ends. Germline values: CDR1 SQVTM, CDR2 ANQGSEA. CDR3 sequence: CSVLESLNTEAFF. The CDR3 nucleotides read TGCAGCGTCTTAGAGAGCCTTAACACTGAAGCTTTCTTT.

This clonotype has a handful of counts. This sequence joins TRBV7-9 and TRBJ2-7; D remains ambiguous. CDR3 size: 13 residues. V lost 3 bases, J lost 3 bases, and 9 bases lay in between. Germline values: CDR1 SEHNR, CDR2 FQNEAQ (reference sequence). The CDR3 bases are TGTGCCAGCAGCTTGGCCTCGGACTACGAGCAGTACTTC. It is translated as CASSLASDYEQYF.

The V and J genes are TRBV5-6 and TRBJ1-1, with D possibly being TRBD1 (5 bases). Trimming stripped 4 bases from V and 5 bases from J, with 15 bases between. The CDR3 has 14 residues. Germline CDR1 reads SGHDT; CDR2 reads YYEEEE. The DNA of the CDR3 is TGTGCCAGCAGCCTTGGGGCCCGAGGAACTGAAGCTTTCTTT. Its translation: CASSLGARGTEAFF.

This clonotype was found a few times. It may be a read error: a sequence one base away is much more abundant. The J gene is TRBJ1-2, the V gene TRBV14; maybe TRBD1 (5 bases). There are 15 residues in the CDR3. The germline gives CDR1 SGHDN, CDR2 FVKESK. V lost 4 bases and J lost 4, with 16 bases in between. CDR3 loop: CASSRAGDPTYGYTF. As DNA, the CDR3 is TGTGCCAGCAGCCGGGCGGGGGATCCCACCTATGGCTACACCTTC.

The chain carries TRBV9 and TRBJ1-5; the D is unclear. The CDR3 totals 13 residues. CDR1 is SGDLS and CDR2 is YYNGEE in the germline V gene. V lost 3 bases and J lost 8, with 12 bases in between. Here the CDR3 DNA reads TGTGCCAGCAGCGAGGGCCCCGGGGAGCCCCAGCATTTT. This sequence encodes CASSEGPGEPQHF.

The rearrangement links TRBV7-9 to TRBJ1-5; tentatively, D is TRBD1 (5 bases). CDR3 length equals 15 residues. Trimming stripped 1 base from V and 3 bases from J, with 10 bases between. From germline, CDR1 is SEHNR and CDR2 FQNEAQ (reference sequence). CDR3 sequence reads: CASSLGRTYNQPQHF. The CDR3 nucleotides read TGTGCCAGCAGCTTAGGAAGGACATACAATCAGCCCCAGCATTTT.